The rows below give T cell receptor beta chains drawn from one sample of a study of CD8+ T cells in alopecia areata. Libraries were prepared by immunoSEQ multiplex PCR; TCRdb keeps only in-frame clonotypes and omits some of them. The repertoire consists of 110,000 or so clones, with less than 80% occurring once and the leading ten covering 2.5% to 3.5%. Sequencing used CD4+ T cells sorted from blood. Receptors originate from a human donor in good health. Both conserved end residues are part of each CDR3. A D gene is named only where the DNA matches it firmly. Clone size is shown for a subset of rows, as once, few, many or a class of expanded clone.

>11|TRBJ1-2|TRBD1|-|TRBV15
TGTGCCACCAGCGACAGGGTTGGCTACACCTTC
CATSDRVGYTF
>12|TRBJ1-2|-|-|TRBV30
TGTGCCTGGAGTGTTGGGGGAAACGGCTACACCTTC
CAWSVGGNGYTF
>13|TRBJ2-1|TRBD2|-|TRBV29-1
TGCAGCGGTCTTGCGGGGGGGCGCGATGAGCAGTTCTTC
CSGLAGGRDEQFF
>15|TRBJ1-5|-|few|TRBV11-2
TGTGCCAGCAGCTTTAGCGCAGGAAGCAATCAGCCCCAGCATTTT
CASSFSAGSNQPQHF
>14|TRBJ2-1|-|-|TRBV5-6
TGTGCCAGCAGCTCCATAACGGGAGAGGGTGAGCAGTTCTTC
CASSSITGEGEQFF
>12|TRBJ2-7|TRBD1|-|TRBV30
TGTGCCTGGGGGGACAGGGGCTACGAGCAGTACTTC
CAWGDRGYEQYF
>15|TRBJ1-2|-|-|TRBV4-1
TGCGCCAGCAGCCAAGATCGAGAGGGTCACTATGGCTACACCTTC
CASSQDREGHYGYTF
>13|TRBJ2-3|TRBD1|-|TRBV29-1
TGCAGCGTTGACAGGGGGCGCGCAGATACGCAGTATTTT
CSVDRGRADTQYF
>11|TRBJ2-5|-|-|TRBV29-1
TGCAGCGTTGACATCTCAGAGACCCAGTACTTC
CSVDISETQYF
>17|TRBJ2-6|TRBD1|few|TRBV2
TGTGCCAGCAGTCCCGGGACAGGCCTCTCTGGGGCCAACGTCCTGACTTTC
CASSPGTGLSGANVLTF
>11|TRBJ2-7|-|-|TRBV29-1
TGCAGCGTTTTGAATTCCTACGAGCAGTACTTC
CSVLNSYEQYF
>14|TRBJ1-3|-|-|TRBV6-1
TGTGCCAGCAGTCCAAGGAGCTCTGGAAACACCATATATTTT
CASSPRSSGNTIYF
>12|TRBJ2-5|-|-|TRBV30
TGTGCCTGGAGTAGCGGGCCAGAGACCCAGTACTTC
CAWSSGPETQYF
>14|TRBJ2-3|TRBD2|-|TRBV10-3
TGTGCCACCCAAACTAGCGAGCCCACAGATACGCAGTATTTT
CATQTSEPTDTQYF
>13|TRBJ2-1|-|few|TRBV30
TGTGCCTGGAAAATAGATTCCTACAATGAGCAGTTCTTC
CAWKIDSYNEQFF
>15|TRBJ1-6|-|-|TRBV9
TGTGCCAGCAGCGTGGGGCGTCAGGGGCATTCACCCCTCCACTTT
CASSVGRQGHSPLHF
>20|TRBJ2-3|-|-|TRBV4-3
TGCGCCAGCAGCCGGCTGGGGGCTATGGGGACCCAGTCGTATTCAGATACGCAGTATTTT
CASSRLGAMGTQSYSDTQYF
>15|TRBJ2-2|TRBD2|few|TRBV5-1
TGCGCCAGCAGCTTTAGCGGGGGCTTCACCGGGGAGCTGTTTTTT
CASSFSGGFTGELFF
>14|TRBJ2-3|-|few|TRBV14
TGTGCCAGCTCTCGACAGGTGAACACAGATACGCAGTATTTT
CASSRQVNTDTQYF
>17|TRBJ2-5|-|-|TRBV5-1
TGCGCCAGCAGCTCGGGGCCCTCGGGAGTGTCCGGAGAGACCCAGTACTTC
CASSSGPSGVSGETQYF
>14|TRBJ1-1|-|-|TRBV29-1
TGCAGCGTCGCCCACAAGACCTTGAACACTGAAGCTTTCTTT
CSVAHKTLNTEAFF
>13|TRBJ1-1|-|-|TRBV5-1
TGCGCCAGCAGCTCCGGGACCGGCTCGTGGGCTTTCTTT
CASSSGTGSWAFF
>13|TRBJ1-6|-|-|TRBV7-2
TGTGCCAGCAGCCTCGACAGAAATTCACCCCTCCACTTT
CASSLDRNSPLHF
>12|TRBJ1-1|-|-|TRBV29-1
TGCAGCGTTGAGCGCTCGAACACTGAAGCTTTCTTT
CSVERSNTEAFF
>15|TRBJ2-2|-|-|TRBV7-7
TGTGCCAGCAGCCGAGACGGGTTAAACACCGGGGAGCTGTTTTTT
CASSRDGLNTGELFF
>13|TRBJ1-1|-|-|TRBV11-2
TGTGCCAGCAGGAAAACAGCCAACACTGAAGCTTTCTTT
CASRKTANTEAFF
>14|TRBJ1-2|TRBD1|-|TRBV6-6
TGTGCCAGCAGCACAGGGACAGGGAACTATGGCTACACCTTC
CASSTGTGNYGYTF
>16|TRBJ1-2|TRBD1|-|TRBV5-1
TGCGCCAGCAGCCCACTCCCGGGACAGGGTGCGGATGGCTACACCTTC
CASSPLPGQGADGYTF
>14|TRBJ1-1|-|-|TRBV18
TGTGCCAGCTCACCAAGCCAGGTTGACACTGAAGCTTTCTTT
CASSPSQVDTEAFF
>15|TRBJ2-2|-|few|TRBV28
TGTGCCAGCAGTCCGGCGGCTGCGAACACCGGGGAGCTGTTTTTT
CASSPAAANTGELFF